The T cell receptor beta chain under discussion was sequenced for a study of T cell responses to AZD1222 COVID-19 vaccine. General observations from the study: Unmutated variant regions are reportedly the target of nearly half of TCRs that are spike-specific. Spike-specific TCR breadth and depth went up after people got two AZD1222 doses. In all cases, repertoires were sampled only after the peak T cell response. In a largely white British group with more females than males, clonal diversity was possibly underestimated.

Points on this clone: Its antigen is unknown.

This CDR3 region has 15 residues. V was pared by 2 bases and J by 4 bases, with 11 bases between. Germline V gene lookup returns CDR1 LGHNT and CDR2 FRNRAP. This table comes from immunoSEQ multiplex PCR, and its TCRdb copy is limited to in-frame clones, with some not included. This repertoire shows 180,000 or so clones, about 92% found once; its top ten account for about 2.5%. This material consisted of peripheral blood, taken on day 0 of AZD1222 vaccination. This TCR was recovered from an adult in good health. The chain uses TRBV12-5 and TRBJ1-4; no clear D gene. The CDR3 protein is CASGLPLLLNEKLFF. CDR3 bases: TGTGCTAGTGGTTTGCCTCTCCTACTTAATGAAAAACTGTTTTTT.